A selection of T cell receptor beta chains follows, all from one sample in a study of cytomegalovirus exposure and HLA in healthy donors. Generated by immunoSEQ multiplex PCR, the TCRdb table keeps only in-frame clones and is missing some. The sample has 60,000 to 85,000 clones; about 66% are singletons. The specimen sequenced was PBMCs. All receptors derive from a man aged 60 to 75 in good health and CMV-seropositive. Both conserved end residues are part of each CDR3. Fields, in order: clone size, V gene, J gene, D gene, CDR3 DNA, CDR3 protein. D genes are given only for firm matches. Not every row has a clone size; where given, it reads once, few, many or a size class.

NA	TRBV5-1	TRBJ2-5	TRBD1	TGCGCCAGCAGCTACGGACAGGTCCAAGAGACCCAGTACTTC	CASSYGQVQETQYF
NA	TRBV6-5	TRBJ1-5	NA	TGTGCCAGCAGTTACGCAGGTGGCAGCAATCAGCCCCAGCATTTT	CASSYAGGSNQPQHF
NA	TRBV7-9	TRBJ1-2	NA	TGTGCCAGCAGCGAGGAGAACTATGGCTACACCTTC	CASSEENYGYTF
NA	TRBV28	TRBJ2-6	NA	TGTGCCAGCAGTCCCCCGGCGGTGGTCTCTGGGGCCAACGTCCTGACTTTC	CASSPPAVVSGANVLTF
once	TRBV5-4	TRBJ2-7	NA	TGTGCCAGCAGCCGGGACATCTACGAGCAGTACTTC	CASSRDIYEQYF
few	TRBV5-1	TRBJ2-7	NA	TGCGCCAGCAGCTTGGAGGGAGCCCCGGCGGTTGAGCAGTACTTC	CASSLEGAPAVEQYF
NA	TRBV18	TRBJ2-1	NA	TGTGCCAGCTCACCGTGGGACTCCGAGCAGTTCTTC	CASSPWDSEQFF
few	TRBV25-1	TRBJ2-5	NA	TGTGCCAGCAGTAACAGGATTCAAGAGACCCAGTACTTC	CASSNRIQETQYF
NA	TRBV7-8	TRBJ1-1	NA	TGTGCCAGCAGCTCCTTCTCAGACATGAACACTGAAGCTTTCTTT	CASSSFSDMNTEAFF
NA	TRBV7-2	TRBJ1-5	NA	TGTGCCAGCAGCCCCCCCCCGGGTCAGCCCCAGCATTTT	CASSPPPGQPQHF
few	TRBV7-6	TRBJ2-7	NA	TGTGCCAGCAGCCCTAGCGACTCCTACGAGCAGTACTTC	CASSPSDSYEQYF
NA	TRBV15	TRBJ2-5	TRBD2	TGTGCCACCAGCAGACGGGGGGAAGAGACCCAGTACTTC	CATSRRGEETQYF
NA	TRBV5-4	TRBJ1-5	NA	TGTGCCAGCAGCATCGGGGGAAATAGCAATCAGCCCCAGCATTTT	CASSIGGNSNQPQHF
NA	TRBV6-1	TRBJ2-1	NA	TGTGCCAGCAGTGGCCCCTCGAGGACATTATACAATGAGCAGTTCTTC	CASSGPSRTLYNEQFF
few	TRBV6-6	TRBJ2-1	TRBD2	TGTGCCAGCAGTCCGACTAGCGGGAGTCGTGGTGAGCAGTTCTTC	CASSPTSGSRGEQFF